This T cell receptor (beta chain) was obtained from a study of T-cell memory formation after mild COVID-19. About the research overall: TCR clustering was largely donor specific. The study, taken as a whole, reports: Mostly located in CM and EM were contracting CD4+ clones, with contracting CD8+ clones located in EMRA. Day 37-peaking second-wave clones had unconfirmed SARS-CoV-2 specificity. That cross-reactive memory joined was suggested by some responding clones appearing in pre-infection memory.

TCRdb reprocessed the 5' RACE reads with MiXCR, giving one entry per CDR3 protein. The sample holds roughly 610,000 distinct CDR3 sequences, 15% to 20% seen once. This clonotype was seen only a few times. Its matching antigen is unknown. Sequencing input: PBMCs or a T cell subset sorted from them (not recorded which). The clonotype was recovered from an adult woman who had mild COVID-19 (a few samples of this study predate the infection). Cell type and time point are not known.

CDR3 sequence: CASSSSLLNTEAFF. CDR3 DNA sequence: TGTGCCAGCAGTTCGTCACTCCTGAACACTGAAGCTTTCTTT. This chain joins TRBV27 and TRBJ1-1; D is uncertain. This CDR3 has 14 residues. V shed 4 bases and J shed 0 bases, with 9 bases lying between them. Germline-derived CDR1 and CDR2 are MNHEY and SMNVEV (reference sequence).